Listed below are T cell receptor beta chains from one sample, sequenced in a study of CD8 T cells in ankylosing spondylitis. From the 5' RACE reads, TCRdb called clonotypes with MiXCR, one entry per CDR3 protein. Here the sample spans roughly 450,000 distinct CDR3 sequences, 20% to 30% being singletons. Sequencing was done on a sample of blood, either unsorted or a sorted T cell fraction (not recorded which). All receptors come from a male donor with ankylosing spondylitis. Both conserved end residues are part of each CDR3. The D gene is left open where the match is weak. Clone size is shown for a subset of rows, as once, few, many or a class of expanded clone.

cdr3_aa cdr3_nt j_call v_call d_call clone_size
CASSLAGPWQGNTGELFF TGCGCCAGCAGCTTGGCCGGGCCTTGGCAGGGAAACACCGGGGAGCTGTTTTTT TRBJ2-2 TRBV5-1 - many
CASSLVGQPNEKLFF TGTGCCAGCAGCTTAGTAGGACAGCCGAATGAAAAACTGTTTTTT TRBJ1-4 TRBV7-2 - -
CAWSTSGGQETQYF TGTGCCTGGAGTACTAGCGGAGGACAAGAGACCCAGTACTTC TRBJ2-5 TRBV30 TRBD2 few
CSVVSGRAGELFF TGCAGCGTTGTTAGCGGGAGGGCCGGGGAGCTGTTTTTT TRBJ2-2 TRBV29-1 TRBD2 -
CAISEGQPTDTQYF TGTGCCATCAGTGAAGGGCAACCCACAGATACGCAGTATTTT TRBJ2-3 TRBV10-3 - few
CASSSGGPGDEQFF TGTGCCAGCAGCTCCGGGGGGCCCGGGGATGAGCAGTTCTTC TRBJ2-1 TRBV7-2 - -
CASRSTGNNEQFF TGTGCCAGCAGGTCCACAGGGAACAATGAGCAGTTCTTC TRBJ2-1 TRBV12-3/TRBV12-4 - few
CASSSQHSLRDEQFF TGTGCCAGCAGCTCCCAACACTCCCTTAGGGATGAGCAGTTCTTC TRBJ2-1 TRBV7-2 - -
CASSPDITQYF TGTGCCAGCAGCCCCGACATAACCCAGTACTTC TRBJ2-5 TRBV11-2 - few
CATSDLNTPSGRAFEQFF TGTGCCACCAGTGATTTGAACACCCCCAGCGGGAGGGCCTTTGAGCAGTTCTTC TRBJ2-1 TRBV24-1 TRBD2 -
CSARGPSGIGYEQYF TGCAGTGCTAGAGGTCCCAGCGGGATAGGGTACGAGCAGTACTTC TRBJ2-7 TRBV20-1 TRBD2 -
CASARTVGKDEQYF TGCGCCAGCGCCCGGACGGTGGGAAAGGACGAGCAGTACTTC TRBJ2-7 TRBV5-1 - -
CSAREVGGRAGETQYF TGCAGTGCTAGAGAGGTTGGCGGGAGGGCTGGGGAGACCCAGTACTTC TRBJ2-5 TRBV20-1 TRBD2 -
CASSHDGQGRGYTF TGTGCCAGCAGCCACGACGGCCAAGGACGAGGCTACACCTTC TRBJ1-2 TRBV14 - -
CSAALAESSTDTQYF TGCAGTGCTGCTCTAGCGGAGTCTAGCACAGATACGCAGTATTTT TRBJ2-3 TRBV20-1 TRBD2 few
CSARGDSNTEAFF TGCAGTGCTAGAGGGGACTCGAACACTGAAGCTTTCTTT TRBJ1-1 TRBV20-1 - -
CASNGLAGETQYF TGTGCCAGCAACGGACTAGCGGGAGAGACCCAGTACTTC TRBJ2-5 TRBV2 TRBD2 few
CASSPLAGVYEQFF TGTGCCAGCAGTCCACTAGCGGGAGTATATGAGCAGTTCTTC TRBJ2-1 TRBV12-3/TRBV12-4 TRBD2 -
CSVALRLGGTGELFF TGCAGCGTTGCTCTTAGGCTGGGCGGGACCGGGGAGCTGTTTTTT TRBJ2-2 TRBV29-1 - -
CASSQDLTSGRETQYF TGTGCCAGCAGCCAAGATTTAACTAGCGGGAGGGAGACCCAGTACTTC TRBJ2-5 TRBV3-1 TRBD2 once
CASSTTRETIYNEQFF TGTGCCAGCAGCACCACGAGAGAGACTATTTACAATGAGCAGTTCTTC TRBJ2-1 TRBV25-1 - -
CASSRQAGGQYNEQFF TGTGCCAGCAGCCGCCAAGCGGGAGGCCAATACAATGAGCAGTTCTTC TRBJ2-1 TRBV7-2 TRBD2 -
CASRAPSRTQYF TGCGCCAGCAGGGCCCCAAGCAGGACCCAGTACTTC TRBJ2-5 TRBV10-2 - few
CASSQTGYQPQHF TGTGCCAGCAGCCAAACTGGTTATCAGCCCCAGCATTTT TRBJ1-5 TRBV6-6 - few
CATSDPTSGTETQYF TGTGCCACCAGTGATCCGACTAGCGGGACTGAGACCCAGTACTTC TRBJ2-5 TRBV24-1 TRBD2 -
CASSPSPRQPQHF TGTGCCAGCAGCCCGTCCCCAAGGCAGCCCCAGCATTTT TRBJ1-5 TRBV11-2 - few
CASSQELAVRGANVLTF TGTGCCAGCAGCCAAGAGCTCGCGGTTCGAGGGGCCAACGTCCTGACTTTC TRBJ2-6 TRBV3-1 - few
CASSLYEGTDTQYF TGCGCCAGCAGCTTGTACGAGGGGACAGATACGCAGTATTTT TRBJ2-3 TRBV5-1 - -
CATSGVRGQETQYF TGTGCCACCAGTGGGGTCAGGGGCCAAGAGACCCAGTACTTC TRBJ2-5 TRBV24-1 - -
CASSFEQGASEAFF TGTGCCAGCAGCTTTGAACAGGGGGCTTCTGAAGCTTTCTTT TRBJ1-1 TRBV11-2 TRBD1 -
CAISESTLTGELFF TGTGCCATCAGTGAGTCGACCCTCACCGGGGAGCTGTTTTTT TRBJ2-2 TRBV10-3 - -
CASSYKIGSDKNIQYF TGTGCCAGCAGTTACAAGATCGGGTCAGACAAAAACATTCAGTACTTC TRBJ2-4 TRBV6-2/TRBV6-3 - -
CASSLGPAGEAGELFF TGTGCCAGCAGCTTAGGCCCAGCGGGAGAGGCCGGGGAGCTGTTTTTT TRBJ2-2 TRBV7-8 TRBD2 -
CASSLVASGDNEQFF TGCGCCAGCAGCTTGGTTGCTAGCGGGGACAATGAGCAGTTCTTC TRBJ2-1 TRBV5-1 TRBD2 -
CSAIGTAQLDSPLHF TGCAGTGCAATTGGGACAGCACAATTGGATTCACCCCTCCACTTT TRBJ1-6 TRBV20-1 TRBD1 few
CSAGQGHGYTF TGCAGCGCCGGACAAGGCCATGGCTACACCTTC TRBJ1-2 TRBV29-1 - -
CASSLSGHTAGNTIYF TGTGCCAGCAGCTTATCTGGGCACACCGCTGGAAACACCATATATTTT TRBJ1-3 TRBV7-2 - few
CASRQGIDGYTF TGTGCCAGCAGACAGGGTATTGATGGCTACACCTTC TRBJ1-2 TRBV12-3/TRBV12-4 - -
CASSLGTNSYNEQFF TGTGCCAGCAGCTTAGGGACCAACTCCTACAATGAGCAGTTCTTC TRBJ2-1 TRBV11-3 - -
CASSAYNMRSPLHF TGTGCCAGCAGCGCTTATAATATGCGATCACCCCTCCACTTT TRBJ1-6 TRBV7-2 - -
CASSLHGADTGELFF TGTGCCAGCAGCCTTCACGGGGCGGACACCGGGGAGCTGTTTTTT TRBJ2-2 TRBV7-9 - once
CASSEAPARAYGYTF TGTGCCAGCAGTGAAGCGCCCGCGAGAGCCTATGGCTACACCTTC TRBJ1-2 TRBV6-1 - -
CASRGSVQFF TGTGCCAGCAGGGGAAGTGTGCAGTTCTTC TRBJ2-1 TRBV12-3/TRBV12-4 - few
CASSQDQGIQYF TGTGCCAGCAGCCAAGACCAGGGCATTCAGTACTTC TRBJ2-4 TRBV3-1 - -
CSAMDTNNEQFF TGCAGTGCTATGGACACGAACAATGAGCAGTTCTTC TRBJ2-1 TRBV20-1 - once
CASSHSWTPGNTF TGCGCCAGCAGCCATTCTTGGACACCCGGAAACACCTTC TRBJ1-2 TRBV4-1 - -
CASNEGTGLLRVAFF TGTGCCAGCAATGAGGGGACCGGACTCCTTCGGGTAGCTTTCTTT TRBJ1-1 TRBV12-3/TRBV12-4 - once
CASSQGHRDYGNEQYF TGTGCCAGCAGCCAAGGCCACCGGGACTATGGGAACGAGCAGTACTTC TRBJ2-7 TRBV3-1 TRBD2 -
CSARDSGDRVDGNTIYF TGCAGTGCTAGAGATAGTGGGGACAGGGTTGACGGAAACACCATATATTTT TRBJ1-3 TRBV20-1 TRBD1 few
CASSQSSWGNQPQHF TGTGCCAGCAGCCAGAGCTCCTGGGGTAATCAGCCCCAGCATTTT TRBJ1-5 TRBV4-2 - -
CASIQGYTSTDTQYF TGTGCCAGCATCCAGGGGTATACTAGCACAGATACGCAGTATTTT TRBJ2-3 TRBV5-5 - -
CASTHLGGPAAGELFF TGTGCCAGCACTCACCTCGGAGGGCCAGCCGCCGGGGAGCTGTTTTTT TRBJ2-2 TRBV28 - -